Shown below are 14 T cell receptor beta chains from a single sample sequenced in a study of beta chain features in type 1 diabetes. Since all of the isolated RNA was reverse transcribed, expressed TCRB transcripts were what got sequenced. Only in-frame clones appear in the TCRdb table, and some are missing; sequencing was by immunoSEQ multiplex PCR. In the table there are around 290,000 clones, roughly 8% of which are singletons. The sequencing input was central memory CD4+ T cells from blood. The receptors were gathered from a woman under 30 in good health.

This clone was recorded many times. Other DNA sequences from this sample encode an identical CDR3 as well. V usage is TRBV30 and J usage is TRBJ2-5; tentative D call: TRBD1 (7 bases). The germline CDR1 and CDR2 sequences are GTSNPN and SVGIG (reference sequence). This CDR3 comprises 14 residues. Trimming cost V 5 bases and J 2 bases, with 15 bases left between them. The CDR3 loop is CAWVRQGGQETQYF. In DNA, the CDR3 is TGTGCCTGGGTTCGCCAGGGGGGACAAGAGACCCAGTACTTC.

J is TRBJ1-5 and V is TRBV4-1; TRBD1 is a possible D gene (6 bases). The CDR3 loop spans 15 amino acids. The V and J ends lost 0 bases and 8 bases respectively, with 14 bases between them. The germline CDR1 and CDR2 sequences are MGHRA and YSYEKL. In DNA, the CDR3 is TGCGCCAGCAGCCAAGATGCCGGACAGATCAAGCCCCAGCATTTT. Translated, it gives CASSQDAGQIKPQHF.

This clone turned up a few times. The chain is built from TRBV7-2 and TRBJ2-1; D may be TRBD1 or TRBD2 (5 bases each). Looked up from germline, CDR1 is SGHTA and CDR2 is FQGNSA. This CDR3 has 15 amino acids. V was clipped by 5 bases and J by 9 bases, with 20 bases between them. CDR3 DNA: TGTGCCAGCAGCCCCCGGGACCTGGGCTCGGGTGAGCAGTTCTTC. It encodes CASSPRDLGSGEQFF. Looking up the rest from reference TRBV7-2 and TRBJ2-1 gives the full variable domain: GAGVSQSPSNKVTEKGKDVELRCDPISGHTALYWYRQSLGQGLEFLIYFQGNSAPDKSGLPSDRFSAERTGGSVSTLTIQRTQQEDSAVYLCASSPRDLGSGEQFFGPGTRLTVL.

This chain links TRBV4-2 with TRBJ2-5; 9 bases agree with TRBD1. Trimming took 4 bases from V and 5 from J; bases not matched to a gene: 8. The CDR3 sequence is 15 residues long. From germline, CDR1 is LGHNA and CDR2 YNFKEQ. The CDR3 nucleotides read TGTGCCAGCAGCCTCGGGACAGGGAAGTTGGAGACCCAGTACTTC. This translates into CASSLGTGKLETQYF.

The chain links TRBV19 to TRBJ1-1; 8 positions match TRBD1. CDR1 and CDR2 from the germline V gene are LNHDA and SQIVND (reference sequence). Trimming removed 9 bases from V and 4 bases from J; junction bases left unmatched: 7. This CDR3 has 13 amino acids. The CDR3 region is CASSDRGSTEAFF. Written as DNA, the CDR3 is TGTGCCAGCAGTGACAGGGGATCCACTGAAGCTTTCTTT.

In its sample, this clone was seen a few times. The chain recombines TRBV19 with TRBJ1-5; D perhaps matches TRBD1 (5 bases). This CDR3 region has 14 residues. From germline, CDR1 is LNHDA and CDR2 SQIVND (reference sequence). Trimming removed 8 bases from V and 3 bases from J, with 14 bases in between. CDR3 DNA: TGTGCCAGTTCTCGGTGGGGGGACAATCAGCCCCAGCATTTT. Its translation is CASSRWGDNQPQHF.

V and J are TRBV7-2 and TRBJ2-7; 9 bases match TRBD2. J was trimmed by 6 bases and V by 8 bases; bases with no gene match: 14. The germline gives CDR1 SGHTA, CDR2 FQGNSA. This CDR3 has 15 amino acids. CDR3 nucleotide sequence: TGTGCCAGCTCCTTCGATAGCGGGGGCTTGGGCGAGCAGTACGTC. This translates into CASSFDSGGLGEQYV.

This clone was detected only a few times. The chain employs TRBV6-5 and TRBJ2-5; no reliable D call. The CDR3 totals 16 residues. Germline lookup yields CDR1 MNHEY and CDR2 SVGAGI. With 0 bases removed from V and 5 bases from J, the gap between germline ends came to 16 bases. CDR3 in DNA: TGTGCCAGCAGTTACTCGAGGAGTACCTTGGGGGAGACCCAGTACTTC. As protein: CASSYSRSTLGETQYF.

For this clone: Other DNA variants within this sample encode the same CDR3. This chain connects TRBV30 to TRBJ1-5; 8 bases agree with TRBD1. With V trimmed by 5 bases and J by 7 bases, 7 bases remained unmatched. The length of the CDR3 is 13 residues. Germline lookup yields CDR1 GTSNPN and CDR2 SVGIG (reference sequence). The CDR3 nucleotides are TGTGCCTGGGGAGGACAGGGTGGACAGCCCCAGCATTTT. Encoded protein: CAWGGQGGQPQHF.

This chain joins TRBV27 and TRBJ2-6; 7 bases match TRBD1. The V gene end was trimmed by 2 bases and the J gene end by 0 bases; junction bases not matched to a gene: 19. The germline V gene encodes CDR1 MNHEY and CDR2 SMNVEV (reference sequence). CDR3 length equals 22 residues. The chain's CDR3 is CASSLRVHLPGQYISGANVLTF. The CDR3 DNA is TGTGCCAGCAGTTTACGGGTCCACCTACCGGGACAGTACATCTCTGGGGCCAACGTCCTGACTTTC. The full variable domain, with the rest looked up from reference TRBV27 and TRBJ2-6, is EAQVTQNPRYLITVTGKKLTVTCSQNMNHEYMSWYRQDPGLGLRQIYYSMNVEVTDKGDVPEGYKVSRKEKRNFPLILESPSPNQTSLYFCASSLRVHLPGQYISGANVLTFGAGSRLTVL.

This rearrangement joins TRBV30 to TRBJ2-3; 7 bases line up with TRBD1. This CDR3 spans 14 amino acids. Per the germline V gene, CDR1 is GTSNPN and CDR2 is SVGIG (reference sequence). Germline trimming cut 3 bases from V and 1 base from J; bases unmatched to any gene: 4. CDR3 sequence reads: CAWRLTGGTDTQYF. The CDR3 nucleotides read TGTGCCTGGAGGCTTACAGGGGGCACAGATACGCAGTATTTT.

This clone was counted at least ten times. The chain recombines TRBV7-9 with TRBJ2-1; D may correspond to TRBD1 or TRBD2 (7 bases each). The CDR3 length is 12 residues. Germline lookup yields CDR1 SEHNR and CDR2 FQNEAQ (reference sequence). Trimming pared 5 bases from V and 10 bases from J, leaving 12 bases between. CDR3 residues: CASSQRDREQFF. The CDR3 bases are TGTGCCAGCAGCCAGCGGGACAGAGAGCAGTTCTTC.

The rearrangement links TRBV9 to TRBJ2-1, with D perhaps matching TRBD2 (5 bases). From germline, CDR1 is SGDLS and CDR2 YYNGEE. The V gene lost 3 bases and the J gene lost 4 bases, with 20 bases spanning the gap. The CDR3 loop spans 17 amino acids. The CDR3 DNA reads as TGTGCCAGCAGCGGCGCCGGCGGCTTACTAGGTTACAATGAGCAGTTCTTC. Its protein product is CASSGAGGLLGYNEQFF.

This clone has at least ten counts. The genes are TRBV11-3 and TRBJ2-1; 8 bases are a match to TRBD2. Germline loops: CDR1 SGHNT, CDR2 YENEEA. The CDR3 has 16 residues. The V segment lost 4 bases and the J segment 8 bases; nucleotides outside the gene matches: 13. DNA for the CDR3: TGTGCCAGCAGCTCTACCTCCTTTAGCGGGAACTATGAGCAGTTCTTC. Encoded protein: CASSSTSFSGNYEQFF.